This TCR beta chain was identified during a study of blood T cell repertoires in COVID-19. Turning to the study itself: PBMCs, B-cell-depleted T cells, or T cells provided the cDNA or gDNA that made up the material.

Study processing details: The authors estimated nucleated cell counts from reference gene primer amplification. Assay used: immunoSEQ multiplex PCR; TCRdb lists only in-frame clones, some missing. D and trimming were read from the DNA, whereas the V and J calls and clone size are those reported in that table. Of about 280,000 clones detected, roughly nine tenths appear once; the ten largest clones hold roughly 0.96%. The CDR3 consists of 17 residues. V was pared by 0 bases and J by 3 bases, with 14 bases between. CDR1 KGHSH and CDR2 LQKENI come from the germline V gene. V and J are TRBV18 and TRBJ2-2; TRBD2 might be the D (7 bases). The sample taken for sequencing was peripheral blood. This TCR was recovered from a woman between 35 and 50 years old who had recovered from COVID-19. The CDR3 protein is CASSPPGGAPDTGELFF. As DNA, the CDR3 is TGTGCCAGCTCACCACCGGGGGGGGCGCCTGACACCGGGGAGCTGTTTTTT. Looking up the rest from reference TRBV18 and TRBJ2-2 gives the full variable domain: NAGVMQNPRHLVRRRGQEARLRCSPMKGHSHVYWYRQLPEEGLKFMVYLQKENIIDESGMPKERFSAEFPKEGPSILRIQQVVRGDSAAYFCASSPPGGAPDTGELFFGEGSRLTVL.